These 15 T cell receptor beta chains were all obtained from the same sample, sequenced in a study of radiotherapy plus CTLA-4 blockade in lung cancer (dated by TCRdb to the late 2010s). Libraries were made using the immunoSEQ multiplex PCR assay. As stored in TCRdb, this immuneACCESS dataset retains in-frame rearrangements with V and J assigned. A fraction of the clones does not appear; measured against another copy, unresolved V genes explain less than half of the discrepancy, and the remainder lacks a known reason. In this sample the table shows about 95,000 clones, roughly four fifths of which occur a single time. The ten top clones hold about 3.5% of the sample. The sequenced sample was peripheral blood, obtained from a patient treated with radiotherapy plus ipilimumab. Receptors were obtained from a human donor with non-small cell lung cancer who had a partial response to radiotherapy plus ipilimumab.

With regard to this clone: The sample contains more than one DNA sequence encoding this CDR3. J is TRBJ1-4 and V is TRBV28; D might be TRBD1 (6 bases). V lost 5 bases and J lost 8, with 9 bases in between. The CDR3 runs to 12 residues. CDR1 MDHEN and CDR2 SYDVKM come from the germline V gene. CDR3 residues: CASSTGKEKLFF. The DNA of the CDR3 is TGTGCCAGCAGTACAGGGAAGGAAAAACTGTTTTTT.

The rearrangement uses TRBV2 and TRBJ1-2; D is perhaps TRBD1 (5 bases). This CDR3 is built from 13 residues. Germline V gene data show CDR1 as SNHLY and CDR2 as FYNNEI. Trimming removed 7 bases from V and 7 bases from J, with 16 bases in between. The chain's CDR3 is CASNTPGRVGYTF. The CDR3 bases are TGTGCCAGCAATACCCCCGGCAGGGTTGGCTACACCTTC.

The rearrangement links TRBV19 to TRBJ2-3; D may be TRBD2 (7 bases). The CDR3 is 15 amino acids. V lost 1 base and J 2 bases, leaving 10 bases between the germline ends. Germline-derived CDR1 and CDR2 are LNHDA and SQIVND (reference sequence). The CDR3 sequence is CASSIGGGLTDTQYF. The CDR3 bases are TGTGCCAGTAGTATAGGGGGGGGCCTCACAGATACGCAGTATTTT.

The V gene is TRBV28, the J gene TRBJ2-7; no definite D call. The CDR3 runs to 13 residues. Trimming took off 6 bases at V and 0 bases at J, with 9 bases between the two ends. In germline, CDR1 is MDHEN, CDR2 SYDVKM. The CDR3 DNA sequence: TGTGCCAGCAGGAGACAAAGCTCCTACGAGCAGTACTTC. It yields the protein CASRRQSSYEQYF.

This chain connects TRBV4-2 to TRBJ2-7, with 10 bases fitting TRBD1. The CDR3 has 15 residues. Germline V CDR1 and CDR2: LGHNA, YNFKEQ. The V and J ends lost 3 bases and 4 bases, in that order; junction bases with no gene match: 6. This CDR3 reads CASSQLRQGAYEQYF. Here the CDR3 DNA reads TGTGCCAGCAGCCAGCTAAGACAGGGGGCATACGAGCAGTACTTC.

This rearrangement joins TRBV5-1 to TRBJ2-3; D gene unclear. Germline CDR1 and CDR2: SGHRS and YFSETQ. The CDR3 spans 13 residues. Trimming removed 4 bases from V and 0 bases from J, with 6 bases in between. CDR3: CASSKPSTDTQYF. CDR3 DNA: TGCGCCAGCAGCAAGCCTAGCACAGATACGCAGTATTTT.

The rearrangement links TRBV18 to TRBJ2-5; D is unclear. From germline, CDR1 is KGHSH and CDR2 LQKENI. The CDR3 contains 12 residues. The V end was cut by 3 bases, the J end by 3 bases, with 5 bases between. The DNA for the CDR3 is TGTGCCAGCTCACCCACTGAAGAGACCCAGTACTTC. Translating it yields CASSPTEETQYF.

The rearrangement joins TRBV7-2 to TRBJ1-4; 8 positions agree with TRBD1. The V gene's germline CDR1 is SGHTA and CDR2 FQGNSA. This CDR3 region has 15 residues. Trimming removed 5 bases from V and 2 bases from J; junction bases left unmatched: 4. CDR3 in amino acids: CASSLRTGTNEKLFF. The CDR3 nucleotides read TGTGCCAGCAGCCTCCGGACAGGGACTAATGAAAAACTGTTTTTT.

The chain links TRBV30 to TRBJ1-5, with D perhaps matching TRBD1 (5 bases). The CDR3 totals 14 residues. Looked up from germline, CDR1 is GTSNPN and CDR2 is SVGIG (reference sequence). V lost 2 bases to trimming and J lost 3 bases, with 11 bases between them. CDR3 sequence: CAWSKGILNQPQHF. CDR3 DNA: TGTGCCTGGAGTAAGGGGATCCTCAATCAGCCCCAGCATTTT.

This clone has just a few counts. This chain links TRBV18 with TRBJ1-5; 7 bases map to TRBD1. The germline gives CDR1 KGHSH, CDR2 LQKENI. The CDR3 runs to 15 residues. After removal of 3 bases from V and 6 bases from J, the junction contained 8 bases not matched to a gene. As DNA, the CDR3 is TGTGCCAGCTCACCGGCGCAGGGGGAAATTCAGCCCCAGCATTTT. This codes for CASSPAQGEIQPQHF.

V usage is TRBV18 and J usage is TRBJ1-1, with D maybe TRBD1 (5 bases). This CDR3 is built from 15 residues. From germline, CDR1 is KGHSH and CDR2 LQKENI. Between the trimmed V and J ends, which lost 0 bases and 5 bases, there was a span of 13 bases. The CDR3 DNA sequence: TGTGCCAGCTCACCACCACAGCCCCGGGGGACTGAAGCTTTCTTT. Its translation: CASSPPQPRGTEAFF.

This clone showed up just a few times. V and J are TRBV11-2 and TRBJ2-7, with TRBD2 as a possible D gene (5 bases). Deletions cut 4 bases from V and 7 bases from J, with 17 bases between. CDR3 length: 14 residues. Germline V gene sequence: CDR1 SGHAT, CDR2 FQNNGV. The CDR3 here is CASSWLSAPGEQYF. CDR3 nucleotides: TGTGCCAGCAGCTGGCTCTCGGCCCCGGGGGAGCAGTACTTC.

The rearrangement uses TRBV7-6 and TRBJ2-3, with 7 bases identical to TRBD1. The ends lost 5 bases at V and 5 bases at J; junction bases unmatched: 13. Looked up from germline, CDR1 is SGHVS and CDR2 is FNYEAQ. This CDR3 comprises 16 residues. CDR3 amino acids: CASSPSIGAGGDTQYF. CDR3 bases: TGTGCCAGCAGCCCCTCAATAGGGGCAGGGGGAGATACGCAGTATTTT.

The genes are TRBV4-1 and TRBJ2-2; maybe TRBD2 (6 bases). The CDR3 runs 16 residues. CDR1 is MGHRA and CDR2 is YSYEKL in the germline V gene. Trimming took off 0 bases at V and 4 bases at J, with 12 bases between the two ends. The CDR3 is CASSQDSLAITGELFF. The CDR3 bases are TGCGCCAGCAGCCAAGATTCACTAGCAATCACCGGGGAGCTGTTTTTT.

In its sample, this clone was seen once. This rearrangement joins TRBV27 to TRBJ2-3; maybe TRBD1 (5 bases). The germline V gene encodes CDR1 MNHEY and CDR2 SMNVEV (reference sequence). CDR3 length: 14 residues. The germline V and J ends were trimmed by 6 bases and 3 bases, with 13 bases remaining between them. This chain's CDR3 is CASSRSTDTDTQYF. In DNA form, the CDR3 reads TGTGCCAGCAGCCGCTCGACAGATACAGATACGCAGTATTTT.